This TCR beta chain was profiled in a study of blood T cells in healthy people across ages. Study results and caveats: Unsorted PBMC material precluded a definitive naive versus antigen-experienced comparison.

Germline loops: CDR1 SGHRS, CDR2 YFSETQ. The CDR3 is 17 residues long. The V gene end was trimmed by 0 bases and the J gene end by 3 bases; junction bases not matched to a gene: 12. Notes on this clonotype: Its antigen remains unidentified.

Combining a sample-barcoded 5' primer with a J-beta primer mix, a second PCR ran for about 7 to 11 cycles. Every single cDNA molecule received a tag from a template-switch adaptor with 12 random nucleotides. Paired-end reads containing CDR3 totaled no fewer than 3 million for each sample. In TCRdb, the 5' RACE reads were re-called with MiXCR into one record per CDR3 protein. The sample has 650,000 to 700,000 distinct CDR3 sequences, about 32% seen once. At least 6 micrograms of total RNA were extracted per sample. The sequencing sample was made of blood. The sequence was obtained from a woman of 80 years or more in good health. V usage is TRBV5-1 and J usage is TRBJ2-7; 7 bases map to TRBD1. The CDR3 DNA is TGCGCCAGCAGCTTGGGAGACAGGGCCCCGGGGCTCTACGAGCAGTACTTC. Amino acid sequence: CASSLGDRAPGLYEQYF.